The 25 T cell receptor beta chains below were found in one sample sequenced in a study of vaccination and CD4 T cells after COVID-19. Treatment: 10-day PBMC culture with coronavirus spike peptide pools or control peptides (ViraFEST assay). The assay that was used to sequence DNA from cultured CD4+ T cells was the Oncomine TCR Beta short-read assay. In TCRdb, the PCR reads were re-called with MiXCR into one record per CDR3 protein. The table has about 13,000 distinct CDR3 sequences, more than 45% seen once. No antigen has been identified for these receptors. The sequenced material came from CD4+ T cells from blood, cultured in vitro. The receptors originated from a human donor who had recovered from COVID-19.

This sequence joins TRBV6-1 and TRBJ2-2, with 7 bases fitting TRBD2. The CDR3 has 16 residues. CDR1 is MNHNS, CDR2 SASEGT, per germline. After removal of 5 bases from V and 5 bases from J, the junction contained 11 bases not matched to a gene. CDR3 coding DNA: TGTGCCAGCAGTCCTAGCGGACCTCCGAGGACCGGGGAGCTGTTTTTT. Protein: CASSPSGPPRTGELFF.

CDR3 sequence (DNA): TGCAGTGCTAGACCACGGACCAACACCGGGGAGCTGTTTTTT. Translating it yields CSARPRTNTGELFF. V gene TRBV20-1 combines with J gene TRBJ2-2; D gene uncertain. This CDR3 has 14 amino acids. Germline loops: CDR1 DFQATT, CDR2 SNEGSKA (reference sequence). Trimming took off 2 bases at V and 2 bases at J, with 9 bases between the two ends.

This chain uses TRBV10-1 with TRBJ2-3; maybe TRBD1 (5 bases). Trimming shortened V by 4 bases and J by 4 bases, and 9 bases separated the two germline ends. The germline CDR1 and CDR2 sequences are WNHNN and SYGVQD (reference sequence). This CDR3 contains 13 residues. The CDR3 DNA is TGCGCCAGCAGTGCATCCAGGGCAGATACGCAGTATTTT. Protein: CASSASRADTQYF.

The CDR3 reads CASSLTGGPYNEQFF. CDR3 in DNA: TGTGCCAGCAGTTTAACCGGAGGTCCCTACAATGAGCAGTTCTTC. This sequence joins TRBV12-3 or TRBV12-4 and TRBJ2-1, with D perhaps TRBD2 (5 bases). This CDR3 has 15 residues. V lost 2 bases and J 2 bases, leaving 10 bases between the germline ends.

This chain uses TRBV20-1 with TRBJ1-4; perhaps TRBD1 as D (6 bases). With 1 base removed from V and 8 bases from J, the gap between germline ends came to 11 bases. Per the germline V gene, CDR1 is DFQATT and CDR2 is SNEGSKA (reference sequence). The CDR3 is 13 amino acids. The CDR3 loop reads CSARGRGMEKLFF. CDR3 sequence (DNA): TGCAGTGCTAGAGGCAGGGGCATGGAAAAACTGTTTTTT.

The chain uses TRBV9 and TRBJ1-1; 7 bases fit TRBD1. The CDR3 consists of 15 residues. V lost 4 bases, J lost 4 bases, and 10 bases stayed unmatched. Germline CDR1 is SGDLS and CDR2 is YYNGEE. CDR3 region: CASSPRQGGGTEAFF. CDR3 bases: TGTGCCAGCAGCCCCCGACAGGGAGGGGGCACTGAAGCTTTCTTT.

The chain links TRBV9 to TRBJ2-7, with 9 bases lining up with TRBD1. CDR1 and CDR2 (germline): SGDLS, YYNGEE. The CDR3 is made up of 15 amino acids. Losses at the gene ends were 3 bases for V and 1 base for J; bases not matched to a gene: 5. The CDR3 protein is CASSDGTGRSYEQYF. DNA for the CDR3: TGTGCCAGCAGCGATGGGACAGGGAGGTCCTACGAGCAGTACTTC.

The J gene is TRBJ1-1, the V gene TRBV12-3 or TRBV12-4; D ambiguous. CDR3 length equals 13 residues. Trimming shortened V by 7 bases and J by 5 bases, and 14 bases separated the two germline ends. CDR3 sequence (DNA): TGTGCCAGCATCCTACGGCTCGGAACTGAAGCTTTCTTT. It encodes CASILRLGTEAFF.

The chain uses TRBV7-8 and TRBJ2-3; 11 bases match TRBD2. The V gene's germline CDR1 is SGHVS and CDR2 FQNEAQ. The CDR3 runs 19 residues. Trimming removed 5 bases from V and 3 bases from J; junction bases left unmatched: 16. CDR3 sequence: CASSGTYSGRAGRTDTQYF. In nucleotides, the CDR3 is TGTGCCAGCAGCGGAACCTATAGCGGGAGGGCCGGGAGGACAGATACGCAGTATTTT.

CDR3 loop: CASSLRDLNSPLHF. CDR3 in DNA: TGTGCCAGCAGCTTGCGGGACCTCAATTCACCCCTCCACTTT. The rearrangement uses TRBV5-4 and TRBJ1-6; a weak D match, TRBD1 (5 bases). V lost 1 base and J lost 7, with 9 bases in between. CDR1 SGHNT and CDR2 YYREEE come from the germline V gene (reference sequence). The CDR3 sequence is 14 residues long.

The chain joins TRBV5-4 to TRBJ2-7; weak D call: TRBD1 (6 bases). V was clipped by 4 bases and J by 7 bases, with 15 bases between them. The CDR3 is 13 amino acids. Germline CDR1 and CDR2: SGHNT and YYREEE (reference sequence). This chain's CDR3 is CASSLGTTYEQYF. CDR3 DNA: TGTGCCAGCAGCCTAGGGACAACTTATGAGCAGTACTTC. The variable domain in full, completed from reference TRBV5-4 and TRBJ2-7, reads ETGVTQSPTHLIKTRGQQVTLRCSSQSGHNTVSWYQQALGQGPQFIFQYYREEENGRGNFPPRFSGLQFPNYSSELNVNALELDDSALYLCASSLGTTYEQYFGPGTRLTVT.

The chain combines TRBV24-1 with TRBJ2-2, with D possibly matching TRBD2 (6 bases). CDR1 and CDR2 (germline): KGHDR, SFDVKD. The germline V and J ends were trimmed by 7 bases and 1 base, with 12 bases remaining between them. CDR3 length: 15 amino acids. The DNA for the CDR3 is TGTGCCACCAGCCCTTGGGGGGAGAACACCGGGGAGCTGTTTTTT. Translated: CATSPWGENTGELFF.

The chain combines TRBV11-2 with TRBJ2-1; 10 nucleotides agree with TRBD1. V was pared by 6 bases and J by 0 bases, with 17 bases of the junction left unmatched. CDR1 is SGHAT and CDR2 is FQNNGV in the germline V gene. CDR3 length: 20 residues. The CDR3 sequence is CASSKTGTGASRSSYNEQFF. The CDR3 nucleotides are TGTGCCAGCAGTAAGACCGGGACAGGGGCCTCCCGGAGCTCCTACAATGAGCAGTTCTTC.

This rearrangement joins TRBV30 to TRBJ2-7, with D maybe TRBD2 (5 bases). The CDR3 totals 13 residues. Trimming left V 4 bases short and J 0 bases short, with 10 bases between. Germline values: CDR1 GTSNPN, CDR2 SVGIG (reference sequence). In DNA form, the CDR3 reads TGTGCCTGGATGAGGGCGGCCTCCTACGAGCAGTACTTC. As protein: CAWMRAASYEQYF.

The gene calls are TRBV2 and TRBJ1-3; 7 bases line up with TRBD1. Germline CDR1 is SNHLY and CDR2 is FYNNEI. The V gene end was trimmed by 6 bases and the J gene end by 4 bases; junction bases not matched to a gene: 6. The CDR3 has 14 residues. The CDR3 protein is CASSTGVAGNTIYF. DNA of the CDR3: TGTGCCAGCAGCACAGGGGTCGCGGGAAACACCATATATTTT.

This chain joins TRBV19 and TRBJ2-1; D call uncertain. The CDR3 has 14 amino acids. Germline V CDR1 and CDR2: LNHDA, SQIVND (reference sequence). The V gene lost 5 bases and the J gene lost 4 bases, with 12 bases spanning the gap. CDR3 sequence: CASSPRRQYNEQFF. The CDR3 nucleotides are TGTGCCAGTAGTCCCCGGAGACAATACAATGAGCAGTTCTTC.

CDR3 sequence (DNA): TGTGCCAGCAGATGGACAGGGAGAGACCAGCCCCAGCATTTT. Protein product: CASRWTGRDQPQHF. The chain carries TRBV6-1 and TRBJ1-5; 8 nucleotides line up with TRBD1. The CDR3 runs 14 residues. Unmatched junction bases numbered 8, after V lost 6 bases and J lost 7 bases. Germline CDR1 reads MNHNS; CDR2 reads SASEGT.

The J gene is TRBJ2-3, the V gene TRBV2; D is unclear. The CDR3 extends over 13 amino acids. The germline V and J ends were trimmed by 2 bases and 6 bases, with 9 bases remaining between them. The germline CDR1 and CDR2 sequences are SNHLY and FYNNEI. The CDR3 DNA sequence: TGTGCCAGCAGTGAACGTCGAGTGGATACGCAGTATTTT. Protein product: CASSERRVDTQYF.

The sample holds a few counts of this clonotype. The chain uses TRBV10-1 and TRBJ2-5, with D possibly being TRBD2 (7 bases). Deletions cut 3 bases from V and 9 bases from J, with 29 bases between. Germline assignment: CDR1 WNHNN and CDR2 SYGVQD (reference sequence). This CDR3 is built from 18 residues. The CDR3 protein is CASSEEWEGQPSPRAQYF. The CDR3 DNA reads TGCGCCAGCAGTGAAGAGTGGGAGGGACAACCATCACCCAGGGCCCAGTACTTC.

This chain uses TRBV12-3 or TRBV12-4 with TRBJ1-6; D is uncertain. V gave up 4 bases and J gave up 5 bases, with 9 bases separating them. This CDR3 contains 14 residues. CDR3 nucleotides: TGTGCCAGCAGTTACGGCTTAGATAATTCACCCCTCCACTTT. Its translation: CASSYGLDNSPLHF.

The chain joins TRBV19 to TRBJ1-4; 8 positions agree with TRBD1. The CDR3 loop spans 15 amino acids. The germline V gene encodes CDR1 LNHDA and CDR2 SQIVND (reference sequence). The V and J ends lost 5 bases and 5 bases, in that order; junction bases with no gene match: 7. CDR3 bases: TGTGCCAGTAGTTCCCTGACAGGGGCGAATGAAAAACTGTTTTTT. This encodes CASSSLTGANEKLFF.

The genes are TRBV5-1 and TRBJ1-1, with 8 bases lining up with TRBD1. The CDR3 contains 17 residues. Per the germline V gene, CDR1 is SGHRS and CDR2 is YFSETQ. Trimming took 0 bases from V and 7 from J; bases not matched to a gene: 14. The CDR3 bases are TGCGCCAGCAGCTTGGGACCTACAGGGGGTAAAATGATTGAAGCTTTCTTT. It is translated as CASSLGPTGGKMIEAFF.

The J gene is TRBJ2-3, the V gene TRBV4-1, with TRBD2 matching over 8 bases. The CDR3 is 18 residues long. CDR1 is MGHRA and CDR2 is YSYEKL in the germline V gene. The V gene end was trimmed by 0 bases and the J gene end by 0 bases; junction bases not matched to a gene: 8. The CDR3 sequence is CASSQEELSGGSTDTQYF. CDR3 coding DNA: TGCGCCAGCAGCCAAGAAGAGTTAAGCGGGGGTAGCACAGATACGCAGTATTTT.

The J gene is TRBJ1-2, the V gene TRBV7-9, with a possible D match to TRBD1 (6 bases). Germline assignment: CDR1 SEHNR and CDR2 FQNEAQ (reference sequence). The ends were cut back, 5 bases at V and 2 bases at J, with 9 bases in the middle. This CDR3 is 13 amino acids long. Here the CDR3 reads CASSPDSNYGYTF. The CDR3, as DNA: TGTGCCAGCAGCCCGGACAGCAACTATGGCTACACCTTC.

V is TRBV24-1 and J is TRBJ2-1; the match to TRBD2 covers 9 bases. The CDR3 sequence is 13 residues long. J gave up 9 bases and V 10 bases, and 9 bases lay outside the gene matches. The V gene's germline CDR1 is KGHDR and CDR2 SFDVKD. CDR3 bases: TGTGCCACTACCCTAGCGGGACAGACTGAGCAGTTCTTC. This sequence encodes CATTLAGQTEQFF.